These 26 T cell receptor beta chains were sequenced from one sample in a study of T cells in Graves' hyperthyroidism and ophthalmopathy. Amplified regions were TCR beta CDR3 sequences from RNA transcripts. The study used the HTBI primer set for a first-round RT-PCR of the TCR CDR3. One entry per CDR3 protein, called by TCRdb with MiXCR from the multiplex PCR reads. This table has about 770,000 distinct CDR3 sequences, around a sixth appearing once. Sequencing was carried out using blood. Receptors were obtained from a woman aged 45-59 years with Graves' hyperthyroidism that later progressed to Graves' ophthalmopathy.

This clonotype was counted ten times or more. This sequence joins TRBV7-2 and TRBJ2-6, with no clear D. Per germline, CDR1 SGHTA and CDR2 FQGNSA. The CDR3 spans 15 residues. The V end lost 1 base, the J end lost 2 bases, and 6 bases lay between the germline ends. The DNA for the CDR3 is TGTGCCAGCAGCTTAGGTCCTCCTGGGGCCAACGTCCTGACTTTC. Its translation is CASSLGPPGANVLTF.

The chain recombines TRBV24-1 with TRBJ1-3; the D is unclear. CDR3 size: 16 residues. Germline-derived CDR1 and CDR2 are KGHDR and SFDVKD. With 2 bases removed from V and 0 bases from J, the gap between germline ends came to 10 bases. The CDR3 region has the DNA TGTGCCACCAGTGATTCTGGACGGAGCTCTGGAAACACCATATATTTT. It translates to CATSDSGRSSGNTIYF.

V gene TRBV6-1 combines with J gene TRBJ1-1, with D unclear. This CDR3 is 14 amino acids long. The germline V gene has CDR1 MNHNS and CDR2 SASEGT. Trimming pared 2 bases from V and 6 bases from J, leaving 13 bases between. For the CDR3, the DNA is TGTGCCAGCAGTGAATTACAATCGTCCTCTGAAGCTTTCTTT. This encodes CASSELQSSSEAFF.

The chain is built from TRBV29-1 and TRBJ2-1, with 7 positions matching TRBD2. The CDR3 extends over 14 amino acids. Germline V gives CDR1 SQVTM, CDR2 ANQGSEA. With 1 base clipped from V and 8 bases from J, the junction kept 8 bases outside the gene matches. For the CDR3, the DNA is TGCAGCGTTGAAGGGTCCCGACTAGCTCATGAGCAGTTCTTC. Translating gives CSVEGSRLAHEQFF.

In this sample, this clonotype turned up a few times. The chain carries TRBV24-1 and TRBJ1-2, with 9 bases aligning to TRBD1. V trimming: 4 bases; J trimming: 7 bases; junction bases outside the gene matches: 12. The CDR3 is 16 residues long. CDR1 is KGHDR and CDR2 is SFDVKD in the germline V gene. CDR3 DNA: TGTGCCACCAGTGACTCAACCGGGACAGGGACTAGTGGCTACACCTTC. Its protein is CATSDSTGTGTSGYTF.

This clonotype came up many times. The V and J genes are TRBV12-5 and TRBJ1-1, with 8 nucleotides matching TRBD1. The junction had 9 bases not matched to a gene; V was cut back by 2 bases and J by 7 bases. The CDR3 runs to 15 residues. Germline V gene sequence: CDR1 LGHNT, CDR2 FRNRAP. The CDR3 DNA reads TGTGCTAGTGGTTTGACACAATTGGACAGGGTTGAAGCTTTCTTT. Encoded protein: CASGLTQLDRVEAFF.

This chain joins TRBV18 and TRBJ1-2, with D tentatively TRBD1 (5 bases). The germline V gene has CDR1 KGHSH and CDR2 LQKENI. The CDR3 is 16 residues long. The V and J ends lost 3 bases and 6 bases respectively, with 20 bases between them. The CDR3 here is CASSPTLNQGSDGYTF. The CDR3 DNA is TGTGCCAGCTCACCGACGCTAAACCAGGGTTCGGATGGCTACACCTTC.

V is TRBV2 and J is TRBJ1-5; D is uncertain. There are 15 residues in the CDR3. From germline, CDR1 is SNHLY and CDR2 FYNNEI. V lost 5 bases to trimming and J lost 4 bases, with 15 bases between them. The DNA of the CDR3 is TGTGCCAGCAGTCCAAATGCCCCGGGGAATCAGCCCCAGCATTTT. Protein product: CASSPNAPGNQPQHF.

At least ten counts were recorded for this clonotype. The V and J genes are TRBV20-1 and TRBJ2-7, with 9 bases identical to TRBD1. This CDR3 spans 14 amino acids. Germline-derived CDR1 and CDR2 are DFQATT and SNEGSKA (reference sequence). J was trimmed by 4 bases and V by 5 bases; bases with no gene match: 9. The CDR3 loop reads CSAATGQGIYEQYF. The CDR3 DNA reads TGCAGTGCTGCAACGGGACAGGGAATTTACGAGCAGTACTTC.

This clonotype came up many times. The genes are TRBV18 and TRBJ2-1; 10 positions agree with TRBD1. Losses at the gene ends were 5 bases for V and 7 bases for J; bases not matched to a gene: 5. The germline gives CDR1 KGHSH, CDR2 LQKENI. This CDR3 spans 14 amino acids. The CDR3 spells CASSSRQGANEQFF. In DNA form, the CDR3 reads TGTGCCAGCTCATCACGACAGGGGGCAAATGAGCAGTTCTTC.

The rearrangement links TRBV7-2 to TRBJ1-3, with D unclear. Trimming removed 1 base at V and 0 bases at J, with 13 bases between. The CDR3 is 17 amino acids. Germline CDR1 reads SGHTA; CDR2 reads FQGNSA. CDR3 residues: CASSLVVSGYSGNTIYF. The CDR3, as DNA: TGTGCCAGCAGCTTAGTGGTCAGCGGATACTCTGGAAACACCATATATTTT.

As DNA, the CDR3 is TGTGCCAGCAGTTTCGACTCAGGGGGCCCCCACTATGGCTACACCTTC. It encodes CASSFDSGGPHYGYTF. The chain recombines TRBV27 with TRBJ1-2; 8 bases fit TRBD1. CDR3 size: 16 residues. V lost 3 bases, J lost 3 bases, and 9 bases stayed unmatched. CDR1 and CDR2 from the germline V gene are MNHEY and SMNVEV (reference sequence).

Ten or more counts support this clonotype. The chain recombines TRBV6-1 with TRBJ2-1; 9 bases map to TRBD1. CDR1 and CDR2 (germline): MNHNS, SASEGT. J lost 6 bases, V lost 6 bases, and 9 bases had no gene match. The CDR3 is 15 amino acids. For the CDR3, the DNA is TGTGCCAGCAGCCCACAGGGGGCGGTGCTCAATGAGCAGTTCTTC. Amino acids: CASSPQGAVLNEQFF.

Regarding this clonotype: This may stem from a read error, because a much larger clone lies one nucleotide away. The chain joins TRBV7-2 to TRBJ2-7; either TRBD1 or TRBD2 may supply D (6 bases each). Trimming took off 11 bases at V and 0 bases at J, with 14 bases between the two ends. Germline V gives CDR1 SGHTA, CDR2 FQGNSA. The CDR3 has 13 residues. CDR3 in DNA: TGTGCCGCTAGGGGGGCTAACTCCTACGAGCAGTACTTC. It is translated as CAARGANSYEQYF.

This clonotype was detected a few times. The rearrangement joins TRBV2 to TRBJ2-2; a weak D match, TRBD1 (5 bases). Trimming removed 4 bases from V and 6 bases from J, with 9 bases in between. Per germline, CDR1 SNHLY and CDR2 FYNNEI. CDR3 length equals 13 residues. CDR3 nucleotides: TGTGCCAGCAGTGTGGTAGGGGCCGGGGAGCTGTTTTTT. It is translated as CASSVVGAGELFF.

This clonotype showed up just a few times. The CDR3 DNA is TGTGCCAGTAGTATAGCATCTCGGGGGCAGGAAGCTTTCTTT. As protein: CASSIASRGQEAFF. This sequence joins TRBV19 and TRBJ1-1; possibly TRBD1 for D (6 bases). The CDR3 is 14 amino acids. CDR1 and CDR2 from the germline V gene are LNHDA and SQIVND (reference sequence). The V and J ends lost 1 base and 8 bases respectively, with 14 bases between them.

J is TRBJ2-3 and V is TRBV6-1; TRBD2 aligns across 10 bases. The CDR3 contains 17 residues. V lost 6 bases, J lost 1 base, and 10 bases stayed unmatched. Germline lookup yields CDR1 MNHNS and CDR2 SASEGT. CDR3 DNA: TGTGCCAGCAGACTTTTTAGCGGGGGGCACGGCACAGATACGCAGTATTTT. Protein: CASRLFSGGHGTDTQYF.

Comment on this clonotype: Since a much larger clone is just one base distant, this may be a read error. The chain has TRBV7-9 and TRBJ2-4; 11 bases fit TRBD1. In germline, CDR1 is SEHNR, CDR2 FQNEAQ (reference sequence). The CDR3 is made up of 14 amino acids. Trimming removed 3 bases from V and 6 bases from J; junction bases left unmatched: 1. The CDR3 spells CASSFGQGANIQYF. CDR3 in DNA: TGTGCCAGCAGCTTTGGACAGGGGGCAAACATTCAGTACTTC. Variable domain in full (rest from reference TRBV7-9 and TRBJ2-4): DTGVSQNPRHKITKRGQNVTFRCDPISEHNRLYWYRQTLGQGPEFLTYFQNEAQLEKSRLLSDRFSAERPKGSFSTLEIQRTEQGDSAMYLCASSFGQGANIQYFGAGTRLSVL.

This clonotype was counted once. V and J are TRBV5-6 and TRBJ1-2; the D is unclear. The CDR3 has 13 residues. Germline lookup yields CDR1 SGHDT and CDR2 YYEEEE. With 4 bases removed from V and 6 bases from J, the gap between germline ends came to 13 bases. CDR3 bases: TGTGCCAGCAGCGCTGCCCAGAGGGATGGCTACACCTTC. Protein: CASSAAQRDGYTF.

The chain has TRBV12-3 or TRBV12-4 and TRBJ1-2; D is possibly TRBD1 (5 bases). The ends were cut back, 2 bases at V and 4 bases at J, with 17 bases in the middle. This CDR3 has 16 amino acids. The CDR3 spells CASSLIPRQKIYGYTF. In DNA form, the CDR3 reads TGTGCCAGCAGTTTAATACCGAGACAGAAGATCTATGGCTACACCTTC.

Only a few counts were recorded for this clonotype. The V gene is TRBV7-9, the J gene TRBJ1-1, with D uncertain. The germline gives CDR1 SEHNR, CDR2 FQNEAQ (reference sequence). Trimming took off 3 bases at V and 6 bases at J, with 11 bases between the two ends. This CDR3 spans 13 amino acids. CDR3 residues: CASSFGKGAEAFF. The CDR3, as DNA: TGTGCCAGCAGCTTCGGTAAGGGAGCTGAAGCTTTCTTT.

In this sample, this clonotype turned up a few times. The chain joins TRBV9 to TRBJ2-5; a possible D gene is TRBD2 (6 bases). Germline-derived CDR1 and CDR2 are SGDLS and YYNGEE. The CDR3 spans 13 residues. V lost 4 bases and J lost 7, with 14 bases in between. The CDR3: CASSPWDWGTQYF. The CDR3 DNA reads as TGTGCCAGCAGCCCATGGGACTGGGGGACCCAGTACTTC.

A few counts support this clonotype. V and J are TRBV5-1 and TRBJ2-3, with TRBD2 as a possible D gene (7 bases). V lost 1 base to trimming and J lost 5 bases, with 20 bases between them. Germline CDR1 is SGHRS and CDR2 is YFSETQ. CDR3 size: 17 residues. The CDR3 sequence: CASSLLGGGTVGDTQYF. The CDR3 region has the DNA TGCGCCAGCAGCTTGTTAGGGGGGGGGACCGTTGGAGATACGCAGTATTTT.

This chain connects TRBV6-2 or TRBV6-3 to TRBJ2-5; D might be TRBD2 (5 bases). Germline lookup yields CDR1 MNHEY and CDR2 SVGEGT. Trimming took off 7 bases at V and 5 bases at J, with 11 bases between the two ends. The CDR3 totals 12 residues. CDR3 sequence: CASTRAAETQYF. As DNA, the CDR3 is TGTGCCAGCACGAGAGCGGCGGAGACCCAGTACTTC.

This chain's CDR3 is CASSLAGTAARGYGYTF. The CDR3 nucleotides are TGCGCCAGCAGCTTGGCAGGAACAGCCGCGAGGGGGTATGGCTACACCTTC. The chain carries TRBV5-1 and TRBJ1-2, with a weak D call TRBD1 (6 bases). The V gene's germline CDR1 is SGHRS and CDR2 YFSETQ. This CDR3 is built from 17 residues. Trimming stripped 0 bases from V and 5 bases from J, with 20 bases between.

The gene calls are TRBV10-3 and TRBJ1-2; 9 bases fit TRBD1. Germline CDR1 and CDR2: ENHRY and SYGVKD. The CDR3 extends over 13 amino acids. The trim removed 6 bases at V and 6 bases at J, leaving 5 bases unmatched. The DNA for the CDR3 is TGTGCCATCAGACCGGGACAGGGAGATGGCTACACCTTC. It is translated as CAIRPGQGDGYTF.